This paragraph covers one T cell receptor beta chain sequence. Its antigen is still unknown. CD4+ cells underwent separation, giving CD45RA+ naive and CD45RA-negative memory subsets. CDR1 SGHNT and CDR2 YYREEE come from the germline V gene (reference sequence). The CDR3 extends over 12 amino acids. V lost 0 bases and J 6 bases, leaving 6 bases between the germline ends. These data belong to a study of shared clonotypes between healthy human individuals. The study's findings and limits: The sharing of 4% to 5.5% of naive CD4 clonotypes was seen across several donors. Lower generation probabilities were found for non-shared clonotypes than for those shared by all four donors.

Assay execution took place at the deep level. The assay was immunoSEQ multiplex PCR, and TCRdb's table has in-frame clones only and misses some. The table records 2 million to 3 million clones, 93% of them present only once. The chain couples TRBV5-4 to TRBJ1-2; D is undetermined. The specimen was naive CD4+ T cells from PBMCs. This sample's subset: CD45RA+ positively selected. The source is a man younger than 30 in good health. Some clones in this sample may be carry-over from other donors' samples. The DNA of the CDR3 is TGTGCCAGCAGCTTGGACCGTGATGGCTACACCTTC. Protein product: CASSLDRDGYTF.